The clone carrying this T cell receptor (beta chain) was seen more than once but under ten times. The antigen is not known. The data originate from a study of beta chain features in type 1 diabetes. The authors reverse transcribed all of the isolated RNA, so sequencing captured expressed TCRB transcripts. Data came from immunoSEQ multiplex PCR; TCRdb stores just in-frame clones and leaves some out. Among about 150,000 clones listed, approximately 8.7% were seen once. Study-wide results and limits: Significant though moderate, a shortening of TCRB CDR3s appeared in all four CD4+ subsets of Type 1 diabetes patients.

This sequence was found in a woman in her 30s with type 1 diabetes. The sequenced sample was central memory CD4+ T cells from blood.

DNA for the CDR3: TGCGCCAGCAGCTTGACTACAGATACGCAGTATTTT. Its protein product is CASSLTTDTQYF. V gene TRBV5-1 combines with J gene TRBJ2-3; D is undetermined. Germline CDR1 is SGHRS and CDR2 is YFSETQ. V shed 1 base and J shed 3 bases, with 3 bases lying between them. This CDR3 has 12 amino acids.